Included here is one TCR beta chain sequence, with context. This sample was included in a study of blood T cell repertoires in COVID-19. Study at large: Acute and convalescent COVID-19 specimens originated in the United States, Italy and Spain. Nucleic acid was either cDNA or gDNA, and it came from T cells, B-cell-depleted T cells, or PBMCs.

In the original analysis: Cell counts per sample came from amplifying reference gene primers. TCRdb's copy holds only in-frame clones and misses some; the assay was immunoSEQ multiplex PCR. V and J calls plus clone size are reproduced from that table; the DNA served to infer D and trimming. Among some 290,000 clones listed, roughly 90% were seen once. CDR3 length equals 16 residues. Germline V gene data show CDR1 as SGHVS and CDR2 as FNYEAQ. The V segment lost 6 bases and the J segment 7 bases; nucleotides outside the gene matches: 10. Source material: peripheral blood. The receptor comes from a young woman with COVID-19, enrolled during active disease. This sequence joins TRBV7-6 and TRBJ1-4, with 11 nucleotides matching TRBD1. CDR3 in DNA: TGTGCCAGCAGACAAACCCCGGGGACAGGGGGTGAAAAACTGTTTTTT. Protein: CASRQTPGTGGEKLFF.